This T cell receptor beta chain was found in a study of blood T cell repertoires in COVID-19. Study-level information: The United States, Italy and Spain supplied acute and convalescent COVID-19 samples. PBMCs, B-cell-depleted T cells, or T cells provided the cDNA or gDNA that made up the material.

Authors' processing steps: It was from reference gene primer amplification that nucleated cell counts were estimated. Repertoires were generated with immunoSEQ multiplex PCR, while TCRdb's copy carries only in-frame clones and drops some. V, J and clone size are taken as reported in that table, and D and trimming were inferred from the DNA itself. Among approximately 41,000 clones listed, roughly nine tenths were seen once. This CDR3 has 14 residues. Germline CDR1 and CDR2: LGHNA and YNFKEQ. Trimming took 2 bases from V and 8 from J; bases not matched to a gene: 6. The clonotype comes from a woman aged 80 or over with active COVID-19. V and J are TRBV4-2 and TRBJ2-1, with 7 positions matching TRBD1. The source material was peripheral blood. The CDR3 sequence: CASSQTGTADEQFF. The CDR3 DNA reads TGTGCCAGCAGCCAAACCGGGACAGCCGATGAGCAGTTCTTC.